This is a list of T cell receptor beta chains from one sample in a study of blood T cells in healthy people across ages. TCRdb called the 5' RACE reads again in MiXCR, with one record for every CDR3 protein. The profile shows 1.5 million to 2 million distinct CDR3 sequences, about 49% of them singletons. Sequencing input: blood. These receptors all come from a middle-aged woman in good health. Each CDR3 is given with its conserved first and last residue. The order of the fields is clone size, CDR3 length, D gene, J gene, V gene, CDR3 protein, CDR3 DNA. D genes are given only for firm matches. Expanded clones are given a class, and other clones once, few, many or no size at all.

-,15,TRBD2,TRBJ2-7,TRBV25-1,CASSLGGGGIYEQYF,TGTGCCAGCAGTCTGGGGGGGGGTGGGATTTACGAGCAGTACTTC
few,16,TRBD1,TRBJ2-7,TRBV6-5,CASHPGQGVPSYEQYF,TGTGCCAGCCACCCAGGACAGGGGGTCCCCTCCTACGAGCAGTACTTC
few,16,-,TRBJ2-3,TRBV4-1,CASSHPPAGAGDTQYF,TGCGCCAGCAGCCACCCTCCGGCGGGGGCGGGGGATACGCAGTATTTT
few,16,-,TRBJ2-1,TRBV3-1,CASSLMEWGFNNEQFF,TGTGCCAGCAGCCTCATGGAATGGGGTTTCAACAATGAGCAGTTCTTC
-,15,-,TRBJ2-5,TRBV27,CASSLSPDGAETQYF,TGTGCCAGCAGTTTATCCCCGGACGGCGCCGAGACCCAGTACTTC
-,14,-,TRBJ1-5,TRBV10-3,CAISEGQANQPQHF,TGTGCCATCAGTGAGGGACAAGCCAATCAGCCCCAGCATTTT
-,13,-,TRBJ2-1,TRBV28,CASSVGEDNEQFF,TGTGCCAGCAGTGTCGGGGAGGACAATGAGCAGTTCTTC
few,16,TRBD2,TRBJ2-3,TRBV7-2,CASSVRSGGSADTQYF,TGTGCCAGCAGCGTCAGGAGCGGGGGAAGTGCAGATACGCAGTATTTT
few,13,-,TRBJ2-3,TRBV2,CASSEDVRVAQYF,TGTGCCAGCAGTGAAGATGTCAGGGTAGCGCAGTATTTT
-,15,TRBD2,TRBJ2-3,TRBV5-5,CASSLHRLAADTQYF,TGTGCCAGCAGCTTGCACCGACTAGCAGCAGATACGCAGTATTTT
-,15,TRBD1,TRBJ2-5,TRBV19,CASSMMGTGKETQYF,TGTGCCAGTAGTATGATGGGGACAGGAAAAGAGACCCAGTACTTC
few,11,-,TRBJ2-1,TRBV15,CATRVGHEQFF,TGTGCCACCAGAGTGGGGCATGAGCAGTTCTTC
few,13,-,TRBJ1-1,TRBV7-6,CASRGSPNTEAFF,TGTGCCAGCCGGGGCAGCCCGAACACTGAAGCTTTCTTT
-,16,-,TRBJ2-7,TRBV7-2,CASSLGAIRNSYEQYF,TGTGCCAGCAGCTTAGGGGCAATAAGAAACTCCTACGAGCAGTACTTC
-,17,TRBD2,TRBJ2-1,TRBV7-2,CASSPPIGLGSSNEQFF,TGTGCCAGCAGCCCCCCTATTGGACTAGGATCTTCGAATGAGCAGTTCTTC